The rows below give T cell receptor beta chains drawn from one sample of a study of shared clonotypes between healthy human individuals. Clones were sequenced by immunoSEQ multiplex PCR, and TCRdb holds only the in-frame ones, with some missing. This sample yields more than 2 million clones, of which roughly 95% are seen a single time; 0.13% belongs to the top ten. Sequenced: naive CD4+ T cells sorted from blood. Receptor source: a man aged 18 to 30 in good health. The CDR3 runs from the conserved cysteine through the conserved F or W. The D gene is left open where the match is weak. Clone size is stated in some rows and not others, as once, few, many or a class when expanded.

size,J,V,D,DNA,CDR3
.,TRBJ2-7,TRBV6-6,.,TGTGCCAGCAGTTACTCCGCGCCTCGGGCCTACGAGCAGTACTTC,CASSYSAPRAYEQYF
.,TRBJ1-1,TRBV30,.,TGTGCCTGGAGTTCCCCGGGAGGGTGGGCTTTCTTT,CAWSSPGGWAFF
.,TRBJ2-7,TRBV7-2,TRBD1,TGTGCCAGCAGCCGAAACCCTGCCGGGACAGGCATCTACGAGCAGTACTTC,CASSRNPAGTGIYEQYF
.,TRBJ1-4,TRBV6-1,.,TGTGCCAGCGGGCCGGGGACGTCGTTTGAAAAACTGTTTTTT,CASGPGTSFEKLFF
.,TRBJ1-1,TRBV5-1,.,TGCGCCAGCAGCTTGGTTAGCGGGAACACTGAAGCTTTCTTT,CASSLVSGNTEAFF
.,TRBJ2-3,TRBV13,TRBD2,TGTGCCAGCAGCTTACGGCGGGAGGGTGATACGCAGTATTTT,CASSLRREGDTQYF
.,TRBJ1-1,TRBV10-1,.,TGCGCCAGCAGTGAGTCGCAGGAGATGAACACTGAAGCTTTCTTT,CASSESQEMNTEAFF
once,TRBJ2-5,TRBV7-9,.,TGTGCCAGCAGCTTGACAGGAGGTGAGACCCAGTACTTC,CASSLTGGETQYF
.,TRBJ2-2,TRBV6-1,.,TGTGCCAGCAGTATTCAGGGTTTCGGGGAGCTGTTTTTT,CASSIQGFGELFF
.,TRBJ1-5,TRBV2,.,TGTGCCAGCAGTGGTGATCCAAATCAGCCCCAGCATTTT,CASSGDPNQPQHF
.,TRBJ2-5,TRBV2,.,TGTGCCAGCAGTGCTTGGACCCCCGAGACCCAGTACTTC,CASSAWTPETQYF